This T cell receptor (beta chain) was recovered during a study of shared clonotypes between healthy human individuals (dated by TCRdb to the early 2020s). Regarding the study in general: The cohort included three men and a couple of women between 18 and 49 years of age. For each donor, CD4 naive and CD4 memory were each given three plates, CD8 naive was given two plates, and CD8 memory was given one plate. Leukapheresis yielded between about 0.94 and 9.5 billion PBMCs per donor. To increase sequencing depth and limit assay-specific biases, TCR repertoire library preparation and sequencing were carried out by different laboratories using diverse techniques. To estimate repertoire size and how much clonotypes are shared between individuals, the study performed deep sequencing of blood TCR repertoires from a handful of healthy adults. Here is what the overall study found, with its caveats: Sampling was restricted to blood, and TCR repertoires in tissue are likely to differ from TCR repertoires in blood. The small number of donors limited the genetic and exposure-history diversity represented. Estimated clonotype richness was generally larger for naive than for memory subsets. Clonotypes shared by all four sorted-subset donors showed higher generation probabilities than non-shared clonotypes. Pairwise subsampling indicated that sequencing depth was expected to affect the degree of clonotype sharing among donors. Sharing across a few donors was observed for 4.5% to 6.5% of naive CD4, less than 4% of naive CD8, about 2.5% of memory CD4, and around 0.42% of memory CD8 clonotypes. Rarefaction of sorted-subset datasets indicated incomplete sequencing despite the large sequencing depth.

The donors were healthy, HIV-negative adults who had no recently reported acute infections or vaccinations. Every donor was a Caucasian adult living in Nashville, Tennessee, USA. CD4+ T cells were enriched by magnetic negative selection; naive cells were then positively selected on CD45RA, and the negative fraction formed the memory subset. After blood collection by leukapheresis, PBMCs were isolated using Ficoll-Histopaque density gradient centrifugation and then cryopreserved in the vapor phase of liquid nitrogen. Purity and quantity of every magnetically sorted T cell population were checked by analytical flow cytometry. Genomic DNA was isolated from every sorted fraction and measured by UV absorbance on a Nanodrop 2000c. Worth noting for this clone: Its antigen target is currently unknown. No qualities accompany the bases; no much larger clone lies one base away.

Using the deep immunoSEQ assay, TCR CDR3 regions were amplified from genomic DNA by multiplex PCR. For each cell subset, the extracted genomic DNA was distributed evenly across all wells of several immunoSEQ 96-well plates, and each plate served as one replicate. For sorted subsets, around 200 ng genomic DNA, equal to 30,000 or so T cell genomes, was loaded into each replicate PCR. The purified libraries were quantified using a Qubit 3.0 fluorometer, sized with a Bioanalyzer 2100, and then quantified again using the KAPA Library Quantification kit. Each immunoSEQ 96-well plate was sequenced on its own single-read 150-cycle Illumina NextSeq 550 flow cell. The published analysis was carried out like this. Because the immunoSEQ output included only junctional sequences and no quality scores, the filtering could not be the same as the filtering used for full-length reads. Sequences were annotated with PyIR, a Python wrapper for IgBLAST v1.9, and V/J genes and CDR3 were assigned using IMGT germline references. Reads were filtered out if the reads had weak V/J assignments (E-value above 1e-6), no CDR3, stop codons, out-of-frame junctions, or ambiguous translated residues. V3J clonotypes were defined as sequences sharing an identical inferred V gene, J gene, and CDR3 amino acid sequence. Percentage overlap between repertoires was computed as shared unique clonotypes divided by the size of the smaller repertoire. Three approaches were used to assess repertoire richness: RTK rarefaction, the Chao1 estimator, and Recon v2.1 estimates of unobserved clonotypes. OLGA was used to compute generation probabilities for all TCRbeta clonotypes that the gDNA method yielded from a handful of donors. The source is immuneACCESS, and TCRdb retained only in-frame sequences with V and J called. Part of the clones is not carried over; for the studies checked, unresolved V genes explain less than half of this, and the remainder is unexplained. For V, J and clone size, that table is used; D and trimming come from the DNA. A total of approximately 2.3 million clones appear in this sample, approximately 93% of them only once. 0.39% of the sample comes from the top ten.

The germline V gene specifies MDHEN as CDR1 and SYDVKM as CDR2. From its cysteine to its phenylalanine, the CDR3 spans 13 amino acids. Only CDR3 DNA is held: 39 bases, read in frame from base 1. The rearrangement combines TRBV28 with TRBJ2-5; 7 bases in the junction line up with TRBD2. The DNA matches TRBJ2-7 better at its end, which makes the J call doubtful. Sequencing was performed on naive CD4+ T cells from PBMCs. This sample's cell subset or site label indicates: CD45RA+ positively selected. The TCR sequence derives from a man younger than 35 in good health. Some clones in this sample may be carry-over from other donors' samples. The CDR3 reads CASSWEGSYEQYF. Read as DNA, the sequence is TGTGCCAGCAGTTGGGAGGGCTCCTACGAGCAGTACTTC.